A selection of T cell receptor beta chains follows, all from one sample in a study of cytomegalovirus exposure and HLA in healthy donors. The table came from immunoSEQ multiplex PCR; TCRdb's copy has only in-frame clones and leaves some out. The profile shows 150,000 or so clones, about 73% of them singletons. Sequencing input: PBMCs. The receptors here all came from a woman between 55 and 75 years old in good health and CMV-seropositive. Both conserved end residues are part of each CDR3. A D gene is named only where the DNA matches it firmly. Not all rows give a size; the values are once, few, many and, for expanded clones, a class.

J gene: TRBJ1-5; clone size: NA; D gene: NA; V gene: TRBV6-9; CDR3 DNA: TGTGCCAGCAGTTGTACTCACAGGTTTGGGCCCCAGCATTTT; CDR3 protein: CASSCTHRFGPQHF
J gene: TRBJ1-4; clone size: NA; D gene: NA; V gene: TRBV6-1; CDR3 DNA: TGTGCCAGCAGCCAAAATGAAAAACTGTTTTTT; CDR3 protein: CASSQNEKLFF
J gene: TRBJ2-7; clone size: NA; D gene: TRBD2; V gene: TRBV5-1; CDR3 DNA: TGCGCCAGCAGCACAATCGGGACTAGCGGAAAGACGAGGCCCTACGAGCAGTACTTC; CDR3 protein: CASSTIGTSGKTRPYEQYF
J gene: TRBJ2-7; clone size: NA; D gene: TRBD1; V gene: TRBV4-1; CDR3 DNA: TGCGCCAGCAGTACATATCCGGACAGGGCTTCCTACGAGCAGTACTTC; CDR3 protein: CASSTYPDRASYEQYF
J gene: TRBJ2-1; clone size: NA; D gene: TRBD2; V gene: TRBV11-3; CDR3 DNA: TGTGCCAGCAGCTTAGACCGACTAGCGGGAGTGGGCAATGAGCAGTTCTTC; CDR3 protein: CASSLDRLAGVGNEQFF
J gene: TRBJ2-2; clone size: NA; D gene: TRBD2; V gene: TRBV4-1; CDR3 DNA: TGCGCCAGCAGAGGACTAGCGGGCACCGGGGAGCTGTTTTTT; CDR3 protein: CASRGLAGTGELFF
J gene: TRBJ2-7; clone size: NA; D gene: NA; V gene: TRBV6-5; CDR3 DNA: TGTGCCAGCAGCAGCTCGGACAGTCCCTACGAGCAGTACTTC; CDR3 protein: CASSSSDSPYEQYF
J gene: TRBJ2-2; clone size: NA; D gene: NA; V gene: TRBV10-3; CDR3 DNA: TGTGCCATCAGTGATGGGACTGCGAACACCGGGGAGCTGTTTTTT; CDR3 protein: CAISDGTANTGELFF
J gene: TRBJ2-7; clone size: NA; D gene: TRBD2; V gene: TRBV19; CDR3 DNA: TGTGCCAGTAGTATAGAGGGGATGACTAGCGGGAGATCTTCCTACGAGCAGTACTTC; CDR3 protein: CASSIEGMTSGRSSYEQYF
J gene: TRBJ1-1; clone size: NA; D gene: NA; V gene: TRBV6-5; CDR3 DNA: TGTGCCAGTCATAGCGGGGCTGAAGCTTTCTTT; CDR3 protein: CASHSGAEAFF
J gene: TRBJ1-5; clone size: NA; D gene: TRBD1; V gene: TRBV7-9; CDR3 DNA: TGTGCCAGCAGCTTAACAGACAGGGGGGTTTCGGTCAATCAGCCCCAGCATTTT; CDR3 protein: CASSLTDRGVSVNQPQHF
J gene: TRBJ1-1; clone size: NA; D gene: NA; V gene: TRBV6-6; CDR3 DNA: TGTGCCAGCGGACAAGGGGACTACACTGAAGCTTTCTTT; CDR3 protein: CASGQGDYTEAFF
J gene: TRBJ1-3; clone size: few; D gene: TRBD1; V gene: TRBV9; CDR3 DNA: TGTGCCAGCAGCGTAGGGGGGACAGGTGGAAACACCATATATTTT; CDR3 protein: CASSVGGTGGNTIYF
J gene: TRBJ2-1; clone size: few; D gene: TRBD1; V gene: TRBV27; CDR3 DNA: TGTGCCAGCAGTTTATCGGGACAGGGTTACAATGAGCAGTTCTTC; CDR3 protein: CASSLSGQGYNEQFF
J gene: TRBJ2-5; clone size: NA; D gene: NA; V gene: TRBV29-1; CDR3 DNA: TGCAGCGTTGAACCAGGGCTGGTTCAAGAGACCCAGTACTTC; CDR3 protein: CSVEPGLVQETQYF
J gene: TRBJ2-7; clone size: NA; D gene: TRBD1; V gene: TRBV19; CDR3 DNA: TGTGCCAGTAGTCGGGGACAGGGGGCCTACGAGCAGTACTTC; CDR3 protein: CASSRGQGAYEQYF
J gene: TRBJ1-1; clone size: NA; D gene: TRBD1; V gene: TRBV19; CDR3 DNA: TGTGCCAGTGCGGCAGGGGGGAACACTGAAGCTTTCTTT; CDR3 protein: CASAAGGNTEAFF
J gene: TRBJ2-5; clone size: NA; D gene: TRBD1; V gene: TRBV5-5; CDR3 DNA: TGTGCCAGCAGCTTGGCCCCACAGGGGCGGGAGACCCAGTACTTC; CDR3 protein: CASSLAPQGRETQYF
J gene: TRBJ2-7; clone size: NA; D gene: TRBD1; V gene: TRBV10-3; CDR3 DNA: TGTGCCATCAGTGCGGACAGGGACTACGAGCAGTACTTC; CDR3 protein: CAISADRDYEQYF
J gene: TRBJ1-1; clone size: few; D gene: NA; V gene: TRBV5-6; CDR3 DNA: TGTGCCAGCAGCTTGTTGAACCTACGGAACACTGAAGCTTTCTTT; CDR3 protein: CASSLLNLRNTEAFF
J gene: TRBJ2-1; clone size: NA; D gene: NA; V gene: TRBV27; CDR3 DNA: TGTGCCAGCAGTTTATCCCCAGGGACCTACAATGAGCAGTTCTTC; CDR3 protein: CASSLSPGTYNEQFF
J gene: TRBJ2-1; clone size: few; D gene: TRBD2; V gene: TRBV7-9; CDR3 DNA: TGTGCCAGCAGCTTAATCACTAGCGGGAGTGATGAGCAGTTCTTC; CDR3 protein: CASSLITSGSDEQFF
J gene: TRBJ1-5; clone size: NA; D gene: TRBD1; V gene: TRBV6-1; CDR3 DNA: TGTGCCAGCAGTGATGCCGGGACAGTCTATCAGCCCCAGCATTTT; CDR3 protein: CASSDAGTVYQPQHF
J gene: TRBJ2-3; clone size: NA; D gene: TRBD2; V gene: TRBV27; CDR3 DNA: TGTGCCAGCAGTTTGGGACTAGCGGCGACAGATACGCAGTATTTT; CDR3 protein: CASSLGLAATDTQYF
J gene: TRBJ1-2; clone size: NA; D gene: TRBD1; V gene: TRBV7-9; CDR3 DNA: TGTGCCAGCAGCCCCTACAGGGGCCAGGGTGGCTACACCTTC; CDR3 protein: CASSPYRGQGGYTF
J gene: TRBJ1-5; clone size: NA; D gene: TRBD1; V gene: TRBV19; CDR3 DNA: TGTGCCAGTAGTACAGCAGGGGGCGAAGATCAGCCCCAGCATTTT; CDR3 protein: CASSTAGGEDQPQHF
J gene: TRBJ2-7; clone size: NA; D gene: NA; V gene: TRBV12-5; CDR3 DNA: TGTGCTAGTGGTTTGGTACAGGGAGAGCAGTACTTC; CDR3 protein: CASGLVQGEQYF
J gene: TRBJ2-7; clone size: NA; D gene: TRBD1; V gene: TRBV5-4; CDR3 DNA: TGTGCCAGCGGAACAGGGGTCGGCTCCTACGAGCAGTACTTC; CDR3 protein: CASGTGVGSYEQYF
J gene: TRBJ1-4; clone size: NA; D gene: TRBD1; V gene: TRBV18; CDR3 DNA: TGTGCCAGCTCACCGACCTCAGGACAGGGAAATGAAAAACTGTTTTTT; CDR3 protein: CASSPTSGQGNEKLFF
J gene: TRBJ1-2; clone size: few; D gene: NA; V gene: TRBV6-1; CDR3 DNA: TGTGCCAGCAGTGAACGAGGGATTTGGGGCTACACCTTC; CDR3 protein: CASSERGIWGYTF
J gene: TRBJ1-5; clone size: NA; D gene: NA; V gene: TRBV7-3; CDR3 DNA: TGTGCCAGCAGCGCACAGGGTGGTCAGCCCCAGCATTTT; CDR3 protein: CASSAQGGQPQHF
J gene: TRBJ2-1; clone size: NA; D gene: NA; V gene: TRBV7-2; CDR3 DNA: TGTGCCAGCAGCCTTCCGCGGACTAATGAGCAGTTCTTC; CDR3 protein: CASSLPRTNEQFF
J gene: TRBJ2-7; clone size: NA; D gene: NA; V gene: TRBV6-1; CDR3 DNA: TGTGCCAGCAGTGACCTCTGGACAGCCTACGAGCAGTACTTC; CDR3 protein: CASSDLWTAYEQYF
J gene: TRBJ2-1; clone size: NA; D gene: TRBD2; V gene: TRBV29-1; CDR3 DNA: TGCAGCGTTGAATTAGCGGGGATTTACAATGAGCAGTTCTTC; CDR3 protein: CSVELAGIYNEQFF
J gene: TRBJ2-7; clone size: NA; D gene: NA; V gene: TRBV6-5; CDR3 DNA: TGTGCCAGCAGTTACTCTAGCAGCGGCTCCTACGAGCAGTACTTC; CDR3 protein: CASSYSSSGSYEQYF
J gene: TRBJ1-1; clone size: NA; D gene: NA; V gene: TRBV6-5; CDR3 DNA: TGTGCCAGCAGATCTCCCGGGAACCCGACTGAAGCTTTCTTT; CDR3 protein: CASRSPGNPTEAFF
J gene: TRBJ2-3; clone size: NA; D gene: TRBD1; V gene: TRBV9; CDR3 DNA: TGTGCCAGCAGCGTAGACCCTCAGGGGGCAGATACGCAGTATTTT; CDR3 protein: CASSVDPQGADTQYF